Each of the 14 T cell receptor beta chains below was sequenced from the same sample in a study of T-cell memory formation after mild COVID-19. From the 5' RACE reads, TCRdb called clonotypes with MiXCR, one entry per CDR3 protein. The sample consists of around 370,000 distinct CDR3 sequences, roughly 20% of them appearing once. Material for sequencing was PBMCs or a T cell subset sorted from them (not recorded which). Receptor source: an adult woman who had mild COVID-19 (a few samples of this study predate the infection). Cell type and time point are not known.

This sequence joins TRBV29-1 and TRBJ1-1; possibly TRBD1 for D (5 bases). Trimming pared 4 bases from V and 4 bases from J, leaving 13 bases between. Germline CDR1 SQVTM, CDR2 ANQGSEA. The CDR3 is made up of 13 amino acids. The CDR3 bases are TGCAGCGTTGTACGGGACTTCGTCACTGAAGCTTTCTTT. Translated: CSVVRDFVTEAFF.

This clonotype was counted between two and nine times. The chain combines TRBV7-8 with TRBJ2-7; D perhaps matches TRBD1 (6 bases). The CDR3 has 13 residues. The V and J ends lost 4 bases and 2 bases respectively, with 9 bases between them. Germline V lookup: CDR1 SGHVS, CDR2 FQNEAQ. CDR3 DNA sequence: TGTGCCAGCAGCTCCCAGGGGACCTACGAGCAGTACTTC. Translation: CASSSQGTYEQYF.

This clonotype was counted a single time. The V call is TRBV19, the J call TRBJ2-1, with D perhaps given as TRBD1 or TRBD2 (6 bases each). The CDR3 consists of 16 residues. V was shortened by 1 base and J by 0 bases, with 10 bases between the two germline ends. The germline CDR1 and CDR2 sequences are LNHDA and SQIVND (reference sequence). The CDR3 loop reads CASSIGGTISYNEQFF. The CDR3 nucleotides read TGTGCCAGTAGTATAGGCGGGACAATCTCCTACAATGAGCAGTTCTTC. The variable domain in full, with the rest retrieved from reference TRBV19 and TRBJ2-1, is DGGITQSPKYLFRKEGQNVTLSCEQNLNHDAMYWYRQDPGQGLRLIYYSQIVNDFQKGDIAEGYSVSREKKESFPLTVTSAQKNPTAFYLCASSIGGTISYNEQFFGPGTRLTVL.

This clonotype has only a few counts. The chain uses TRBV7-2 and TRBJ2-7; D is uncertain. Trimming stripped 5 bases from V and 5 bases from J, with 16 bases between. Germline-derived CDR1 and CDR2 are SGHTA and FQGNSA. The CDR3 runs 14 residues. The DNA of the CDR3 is TGTGCCAGCAGCGTACCCCCACCTGGAGACGAGCAGTACTTC. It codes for CASSVPPPGDEQYF.

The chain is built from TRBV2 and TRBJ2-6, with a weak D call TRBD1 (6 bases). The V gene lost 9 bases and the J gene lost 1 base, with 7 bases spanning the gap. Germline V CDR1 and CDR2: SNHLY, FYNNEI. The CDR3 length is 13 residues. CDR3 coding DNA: TGTGCCAGAACAGGGTCTGGGGCCAACGTCCTGACTTTC. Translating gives CARTGSGANVLTF.

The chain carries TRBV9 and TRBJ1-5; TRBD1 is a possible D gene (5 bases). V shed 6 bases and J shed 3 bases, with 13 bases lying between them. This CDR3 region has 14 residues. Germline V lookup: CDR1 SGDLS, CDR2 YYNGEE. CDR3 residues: CASNEAGSNQPQHF. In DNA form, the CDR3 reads TGTGCCAGCAACGAGGCAGGGTCCAATCAGCCCCAGCATTTT. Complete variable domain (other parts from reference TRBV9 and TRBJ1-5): DSGVTQTPKHLITATGQRVTLRCSPRSGDLSVYWYQQSLDQGLQFLIQYYNGEERAKGNILERFSAQQFPDLHSELNLSSLELGDSALYFCASNEAGSNQPQHFGDGTRLSIL.

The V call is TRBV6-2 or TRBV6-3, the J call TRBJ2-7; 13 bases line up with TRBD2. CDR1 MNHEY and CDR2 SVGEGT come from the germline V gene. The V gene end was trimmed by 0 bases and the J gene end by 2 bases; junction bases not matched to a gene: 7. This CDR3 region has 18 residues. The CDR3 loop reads CASSYSTSGRAWTYEQYF. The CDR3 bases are TGTGCCAGCAGTTACTCAACTAGCGGGAGGGCCTGGACCTACGAGCAGTACTTC.

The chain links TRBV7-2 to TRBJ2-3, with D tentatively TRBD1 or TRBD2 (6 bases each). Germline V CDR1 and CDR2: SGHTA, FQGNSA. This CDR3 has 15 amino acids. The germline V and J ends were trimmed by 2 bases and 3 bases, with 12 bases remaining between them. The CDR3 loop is CASSLLGGGTDTQYF. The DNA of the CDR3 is TGTGCCAGCAGCTTATTGGGGGGCGGGACAGATACGCAGTATTTT. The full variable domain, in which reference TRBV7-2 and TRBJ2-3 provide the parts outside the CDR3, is GAGVSQSPSNKVTEKGKDVELRCDPISGHTALYWYRQSLGQGLEFLIYFQGNSAPDKSGLPSDRFSAERTGGSVSTLTIQRTQQEDSAVYLCASSLLGGGTDTQYFGPGTRLTVL.

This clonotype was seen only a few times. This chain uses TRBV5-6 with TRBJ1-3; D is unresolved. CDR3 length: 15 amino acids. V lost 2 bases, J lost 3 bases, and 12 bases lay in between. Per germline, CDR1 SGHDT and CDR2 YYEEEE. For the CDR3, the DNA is TGTGCCAGCAGCTTTCGTCTGAATCGTGGAAACACCATATATTTT. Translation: CASSFRLNRGNTIYF.

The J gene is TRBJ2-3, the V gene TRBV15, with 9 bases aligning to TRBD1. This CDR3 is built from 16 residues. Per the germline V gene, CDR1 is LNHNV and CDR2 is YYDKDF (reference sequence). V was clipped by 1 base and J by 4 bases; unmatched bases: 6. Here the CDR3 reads CATSRVGQGRSDTQYF. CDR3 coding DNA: TGTGCCACCAGCAGAGTAGGACAGGGGAGGTCAGATACGCAGTATTTT.

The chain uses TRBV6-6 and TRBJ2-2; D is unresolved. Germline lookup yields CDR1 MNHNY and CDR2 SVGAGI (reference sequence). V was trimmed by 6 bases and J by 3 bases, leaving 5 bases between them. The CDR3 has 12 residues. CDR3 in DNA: TGTGCCAGCAGGGGGTACACCGGGGAGCTGTTTTTT. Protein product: CASRGYTGELFF.

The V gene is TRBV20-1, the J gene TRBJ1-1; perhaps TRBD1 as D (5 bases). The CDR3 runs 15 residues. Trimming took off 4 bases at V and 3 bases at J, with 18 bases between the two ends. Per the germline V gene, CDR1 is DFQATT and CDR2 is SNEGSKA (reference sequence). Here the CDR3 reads CSATQIRGDDTEAFF. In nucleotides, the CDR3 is TGCAGTGCTACCCAGATCCGGGGGGACGACACTGAAGCTTTCTTT.

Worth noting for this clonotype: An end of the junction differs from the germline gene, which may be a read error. The CDR3 DNA is TGTGCCAGCATCCAAGATGGGTCGGGGGGGCACTACAATGAGCAGTTCTTC. Its protein product is CASIQDGSGGHYNEQFF. V and J are TRBV3-1 and TRBJ2-1; 8 nucleotides match TRBD2. The CDR3 contains 17 residues. Germline values: CDR1 LGHDT, CDR2 YNNKEL (reference sequence).

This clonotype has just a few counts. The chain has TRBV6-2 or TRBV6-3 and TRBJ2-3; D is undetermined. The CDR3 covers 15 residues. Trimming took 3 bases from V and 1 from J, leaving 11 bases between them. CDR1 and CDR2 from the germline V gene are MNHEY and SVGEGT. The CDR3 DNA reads TGTGCCAGCAGTTATATGTGGGGTGGCACAGATACGCAGTATTTT. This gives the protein CASSYMWGGTDTQYF.